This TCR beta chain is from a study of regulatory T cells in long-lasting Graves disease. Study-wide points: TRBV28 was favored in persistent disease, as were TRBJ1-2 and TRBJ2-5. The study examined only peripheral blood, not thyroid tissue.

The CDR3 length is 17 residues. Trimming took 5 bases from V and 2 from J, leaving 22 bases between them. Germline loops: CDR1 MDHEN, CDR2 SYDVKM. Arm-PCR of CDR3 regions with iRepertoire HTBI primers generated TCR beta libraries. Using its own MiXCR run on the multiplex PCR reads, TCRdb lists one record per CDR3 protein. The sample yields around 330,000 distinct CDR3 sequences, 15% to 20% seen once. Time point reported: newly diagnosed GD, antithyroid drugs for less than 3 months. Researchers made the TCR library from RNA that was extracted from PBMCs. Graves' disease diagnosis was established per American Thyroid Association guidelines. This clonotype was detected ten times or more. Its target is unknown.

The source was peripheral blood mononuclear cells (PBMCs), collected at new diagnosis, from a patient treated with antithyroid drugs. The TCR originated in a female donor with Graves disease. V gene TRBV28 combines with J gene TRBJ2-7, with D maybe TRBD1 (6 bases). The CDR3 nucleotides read TGTGCCAGCAGTCGACCTAACAGGGCGAGGGGAACCTACGAGCAGTACTTC. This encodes CASSRPNRARGTYEQYF.